The present T cell receptor (beta chain) was sequenced within a study of blood T cell repertoires in COVID-19. Libraries were prepared by immunoSEQ multiplex PCR; TCRdb keeps only in-frame clonotypes and omits some of them. The repertoire holds 250,000 or so clones, approximately 86% seen once, with just under 9% in the top ten. Input material: peripheral blood. This clonotype was sampled from a man aged 35-49 years with active or convalescent COVID-19.

CDR3: CASSQAPGANTGELFF. Here the CDR3 DNA reads TGCGCCAGCAGCCAAGCGCCGGGAGCAAACACCGGGGAGCTGTTTTTT. The rearrangement links TRBV4-1 to TRBJ2-2, with a possible D match to TRBD2 (6 bases). V lost 1 base and J 2 bases, leaving 11 bases between the germline ends. The length of the CDR3 is 16 residues. Germline CDR1 MGHRA, CDR2 YSYEKL.